This TCR beta chain is drawn from a study of blood T cell repertoires in COVID-19. Study summary: T cells, B-cell-depleted T cells, or PBMCs provided the cDNA or gDNA that served as material.

The V end lost 0 bases, the J end lost 8 bases, and 14 bases lay between the germline ends. Per germline, CDR1 GTSNPN and CDR2 SVGIG (reference sequence). There are 15 residues in the CDR3. The authors' processing: Estimates of nucleated cell counts were drawn from the amplification of reference gene primers. Generated by immunoSEQ multiplex PCR, the TCRdb table keeps only in-frame clones and is missing some. For V, J and clone size, that table is used; D and trimming come from the DNA. The sample includes about 160,000 clones, 75% to 90% seen only once; the top ten take more than 3%. Participants were aged 18 to 89 years from 24 US areas.

This chain joins TRBV30 and TRBJ1-6, with no clear D. The sequenced sample consisted of PBMCs or T cells enriched from blood (not recorded which). The receptor's source is a woman in her sixties who had recovered from COVID-19. The CDR3 region is CAWSVVARLHSPLHF. The DNA for the CDR3 is TGTGCCTGGAGTGTCGTTGCCCGACTTCATTCACCCCTCCACTTT. Combining the CDR3 with reference TRBV30 and TRBJ1-6 gives the whole variable domain SQTIHQWPATLVQPVGSPLSLECTVEGTSNPNLYWYRQAAGRGLQLLFYSVGIGQISSEVPQNLSASRPQDRQFILSSKKLLLSDSGFYLCAWSVVARLHSPLHFGNGTRLTVT.